This T cell receptor (beta chain) came from a study of early T cells in non-severe SARS-CoV-2 infection. Study details: Sequencing of unsorted whole blood was done on bulk RNA, leaving chains unpaired. Findings and caveats of the study: Database matching using VDJdb favored anti-spike CD8 responses, with private and CD4 specificities left missing.

Regarding this clonotype: The antigen remains unidentified.

The V gene end was trimmed by 0 bases and the J gene end by 6 bases; junction bases not matched to a gene: 9. From germline, CDR1 is SGDLS and CDR2 YYNGEE. This CDR3 is 15 amino acids long. Individual cDNA molecules carried attached unique molecular identifiers. TCRdb itself ran the 5' RACE reads through MiXCR, one entry per CDR3 protein. The sample consists of tens of thousands of distinct CDR3 sequences, approximately 10% of them appearing once. This receptor was obtained from an adult who was a healthcare worker with PCR-confirmed SARS-CoV-2 infection or an uninfected control (not recorded which). This chain uses TRBV9 with TRBJ2-7; 7 bases align to TRBD2. The sample comprised whole blood. For the CDR3, the DNA is TGTGCCAGCAGCGTAGCCGGGGGGACTCCATCCGAGCAGTACTTC. Translated: CASSVAGGTPSEQYF.